This T cell receptor beta chain was captured by sequencing in a study of read filtering for tumor transcriptome and immune sequencing. Whole-study context: The cohort had some 17 men and roughly 13 women aged roughly 40 to 80, mean roughly 65 years.

From approximately 430 ng of RNA, a library with molecular barcoded alpha/delta and beta/gamma adaptors was made. TCRdb independently ran MiXCR on the reads; one entry per CDR3 protein. The table has around 140,000 distinct CDR3 sequences, about 13% seen once; the top ten hold more than 6.5%. Study results and limitations: Correlation between methods rose after single-read clonotypes were removed.

Germline CDR1 reads MGHRA; CDR2 reads YSYEKL. The CDR3 runs 18 residues. Trimming stripped 4 bases from V and 5 bases from J, with 24 bases between. This clonotype has at least ten counts. What it binds is not known. Sequencing was performed on a population of CD138-negative cells sorted from bone marrow. This sequence was found in a donor at least 40 years old with multiple myeloma. J is TRBJ2-1 and V is TRBV4-1; weak D call: TRBD2 (6 bases). CDR3: CASSPPGVGSHPHNEQFF. In DNA form, the CDR3 reads TGCGCCAGCAGCCCCCCGGGAGTGGGATCCCACCCCCACAATGAGCAGTTCTTC.